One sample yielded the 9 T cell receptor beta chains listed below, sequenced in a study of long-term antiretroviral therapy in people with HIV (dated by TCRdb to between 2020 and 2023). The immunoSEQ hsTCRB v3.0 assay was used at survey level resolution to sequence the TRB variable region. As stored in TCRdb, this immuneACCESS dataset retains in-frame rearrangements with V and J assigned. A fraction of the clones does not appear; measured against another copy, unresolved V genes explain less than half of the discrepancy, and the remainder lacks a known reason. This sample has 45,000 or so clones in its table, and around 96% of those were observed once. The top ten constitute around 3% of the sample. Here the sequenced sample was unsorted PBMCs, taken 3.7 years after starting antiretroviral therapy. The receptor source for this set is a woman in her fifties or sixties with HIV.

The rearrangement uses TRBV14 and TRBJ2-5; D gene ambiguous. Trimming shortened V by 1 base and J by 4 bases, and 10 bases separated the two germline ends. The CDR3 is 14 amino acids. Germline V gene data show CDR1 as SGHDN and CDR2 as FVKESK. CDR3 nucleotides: TGTGCCAGCAGCCAAGGTGCCTCTGTAGAGACCCAGTACTTC. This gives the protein CASSQGASVETQYF.

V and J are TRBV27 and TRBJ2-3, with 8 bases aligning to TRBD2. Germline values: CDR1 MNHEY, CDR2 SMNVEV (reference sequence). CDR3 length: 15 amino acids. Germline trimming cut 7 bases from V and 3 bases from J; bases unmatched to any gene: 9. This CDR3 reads CASTPKRGWTDTQYF. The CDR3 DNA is TGTGCCAGCACTCCTAAGCGGGGGTGGACAGATACGCAGTATTTT.

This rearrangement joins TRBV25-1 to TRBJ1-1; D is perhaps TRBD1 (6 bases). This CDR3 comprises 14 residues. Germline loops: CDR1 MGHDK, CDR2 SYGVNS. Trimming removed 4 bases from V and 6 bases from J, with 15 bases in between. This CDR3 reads CASSATGGEAEAFF. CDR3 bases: TGTGCCAGCAGTGCCACGGGGGGCGAGGCTGAAGCTTTCTTT.

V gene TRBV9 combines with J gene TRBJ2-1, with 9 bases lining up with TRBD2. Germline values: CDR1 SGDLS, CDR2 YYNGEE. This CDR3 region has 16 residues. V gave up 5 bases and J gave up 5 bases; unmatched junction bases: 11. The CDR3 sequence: CASRGGGAGSDNEQFF. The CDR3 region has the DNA TGTGCCAGCAGGGGCGGGGGGGCAGGGTCGGACAATGAGCAGTTCTTC.

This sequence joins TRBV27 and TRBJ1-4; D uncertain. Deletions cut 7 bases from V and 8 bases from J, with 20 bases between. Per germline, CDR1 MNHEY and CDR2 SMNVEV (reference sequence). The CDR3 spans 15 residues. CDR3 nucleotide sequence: TGTGCCAGCAAATCCCAAGGCGGGGTAGGAGAAAAACTGTTTTTT. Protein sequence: CASKSQGGVGEKLFF.

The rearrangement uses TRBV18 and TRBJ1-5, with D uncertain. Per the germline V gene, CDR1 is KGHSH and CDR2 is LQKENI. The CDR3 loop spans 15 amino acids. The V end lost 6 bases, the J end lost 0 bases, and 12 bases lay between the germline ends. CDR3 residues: CASSTTADSNQPQHF. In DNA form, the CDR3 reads TGTGCCAGCTCGACAACAGCAGATAGCAATCAGCCCCAGCATTTT.

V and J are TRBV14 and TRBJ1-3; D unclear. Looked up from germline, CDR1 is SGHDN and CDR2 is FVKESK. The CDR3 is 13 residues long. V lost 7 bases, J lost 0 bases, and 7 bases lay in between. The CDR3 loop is CASMSLSGNTIYF. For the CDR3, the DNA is TGTGCCAGCATGTCACTCTCTGGAAACACCATATATTTT.

In DNA, the CDR3 is TGTGCCACCTCAGGGTGGGGTAACACTGAAGCTTTCTTT. This encodes CATSGWGNTEAFF. The V call is TRBV6-6, the J call TRBJ1-1, with a possible D match to TRBD1 (5 bases). This CDR3 has 13 residues. CDR1 is MNHNY and CDR2 is SVGAGI in the germline V gene (reference sequence). Deletions cut 10 bases from V and 2 bases from J, with 14 bases between.

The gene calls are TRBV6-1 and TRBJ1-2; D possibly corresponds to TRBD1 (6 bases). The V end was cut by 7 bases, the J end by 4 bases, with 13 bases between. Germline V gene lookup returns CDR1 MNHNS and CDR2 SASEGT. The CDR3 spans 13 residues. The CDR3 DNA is TGTGCCAGCACCCTGACAGGCCCCTATGGCTACACCTTC. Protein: CASTLTGPYGYTF.